This TCR beta chain was documented in a study of T-cell memory formation after mild COVID-19. Germline CDR1 is DFQATT and CDR2 is SNEGSKA (reference sequence). The CDR3 length is 13 residues. V shed 2 bases and J shed 7 bases, with 12 bases lying between them. After 5'RACE with constant-segment primers, TCR alpha and TCR beta cDNA libraries carrying sample barcodes and UMIs were obtained. One entry per CDR3 protein results from TCRdb running MiXCR on the 5' RACE reads. The sample gives 250,000 to 400,000 distinct CDR3 sequences, 13% to 15% of which show up once; 21% is in the top ten. Study-wide results and limits: Largely, contracting CD4+ clones fell within CM and EM, and contracting CD8+ clones within EMRA.

Concerning this clonotype itself: Its antigen is unidentified.

The sequence was obtained from a man in his late teens or twenties who had mild COVID-19 (a few samples of this study predate the infection). Cell type and time point are not known. V and J are TRBV20-1 and TRBJ1-5; D is possibly TRBD1 (5 bases). Specimen: PBMCs or a T cell subset sorted from them (not recorded which). The CDR3 DNA is TGCAGTGCTAGACAGGGAGGAGGACAGCCCCAGCATTTT. Translating gives CSARQGGGQPQHF.